One and the same sample provided the 5 T cell receptor beta chains below, sequenced in a study of Graves' ophthalmopathy and Graves' hyperthyroidism. Amplification from RNA transcripts yielded the TCR beta CDR3 regions. HTBI primers primed a first-round RT-PCR, and a second-round multiplex PCR followed. TCRdb reanalysed the multiplex PCR reads using MiXCR and keeps one entry per CDR3 protein. The data hold some 350,000 distinct CDR3 sequences, with approximately 18% observed a single time. The sequencing input was peripheral blood. The receptors shown here come from an adult woman with stable Graves' hyperthyroidism.

This clonotype was seen at least ten times. The V call is TRBV10-1, the J call TRBJ2-2; no clear D. The CDR3 is made up of 12 amino acids. CDR1 is WNHNN, CDR2 SYGVQD, per germline (reference sequence). V lost 1 base and J 4 bases, leaving 1 base between the germline ends. CDR3 region: CASSEFTGELFF. CDR3 nucleotide sequence: TGCGCCAGCAGTGAGTTCACCGGGGAGCTGTTTTTT.

This clonotype appeared many times. The chain carries TRBV4-1 and TRBJ2-7; a weak D match, TRBD2 (5 bases). The germline V and J ends were trimmed by 1 base and 6 bases, with 13 bases remaining between them. The CDR3 extends over 14 amino acids. In germline, CDR1 is MGHRA, CDR2 YSYEKL. CDR3: CASSQVMAAGEQYF. The DNA for the CDR3 is TGCGCCAGCAGCCAAGTAATGGCGGCGGGCGAGCAGTACTTC.

The chain couples TRBV7-3 to TRBJ2-2; no reliable D call. The length of the CDR3 is 15 residues. V shed 0 bases and J shed 2 bases, with 7 bases lying between them. Germline CDR1 and CDR2: SGHTA and FQGTGA. CDR3 sequence (DNA): TGTGCCAGCAGCTTAACAGGGCCAAACACCGGGGAGCTGTTTTTT. Its protein is CASSLTGPNTGELFF.

This clonotype was found many times. CDR3 loop: CSVLTGANVLTF. The DNA of the CDR3 is TGCAGCGTGCTTACTGGGGCCAACGTCCTGACTTTC. V usage is TRBV29-1 and J usage is TRBJ2-6, with D unclear. The V end lost 6 bases, the J end lost 2 bases, and 5 bases lay between the germline ends. This CDR3 comprises 12 residues. Germline V gene data show CDR1 as SQVTM and CDR2 as ANQGSEA.

This clonotype has more than one count but fewer than ten. The rearrangement links TRBV30 to TRBJ2-3, with D hard to call. Trimming removed 4 bases at V and 6 bases at J, with 14 bases between. The germline V gene has CDR1 GTSNPN and CDR2 SVGIG (reference sequence). The CDR3 consists of 13 residues. The CDR3 DNA sequence: TGTGCCTGGACGCAGGCTCCAGCCGATACGCAGTATTTT. This encodes CAWTQAPADTQYF. The whole variable domain, remainder taken from reference TRBV30 and TRBJ2-3, is SQTIHQWPATLVQPVGSPLSLECTVEGTSNPNLYWYRQAAGRGLQLLFYSVGIGQISSEVPQNLSASRPQDRQFILSSKKLLLSDSGFYLCAWTQAPADTQYFGPGTRLTVL.